These 5 T cell receptor beta chains share one sample of origin, sequenced in a study of T cells in Graves' hyperthyroidism and ophthalmopathy (dated by TCRdb to between 2017 and 2020). Receptor libraries were prepared by multiplex PCR. Sequenced on an Illumina HiSeq 2000. TCR beta CDR3 regions were amplified from RNA transcripts. The TCR CDR3 was subjected to a first round of RT-PCR using the HTBI primer set and the Qiagen OneStep RT-PCR kit. TCRdb cleaned the public reads at Q25 with fastp, built clones with MiXCR and kept in-frame beta chains. Identical CDR3 proteins give one entry, which carries the most common genes and DNA. The sample table shows roughly 500,000 distinct CDR3 sequences, and 40% to 50% are seen once. The top ten clones comprise about 40% of the sample. The sequenced sample consisted of peripheral blood or thyroid tissue (not recorded which). These receptors were obtained from an adult woman with Graves' disease, either hyperthyroidism or ophthalmopathy (not recorded which).

In this sample, this clonotype turned up many times. The chain combines TRBV9 with TRBJ2-2; D unresolved. V was trimmed by 0 bases and J by 6 bases, leaving 6 bases between them. There are 13 residues in the CDR3. Germline CDR1 is SGDLS and CDR2 is YYNGEE. This CDR3 is CASSVGPAGELFF. For the CDR3, the DNA is TGTGCCAGCAGCGTAGGACCAGCCGGGGAGCTGTTTTTT. Full variable domain (remainder filled in from reference TRBV9 and TRBJ2-2): DSGVTQTPKHLITATGQRVTLRCSPRSGDLSVYWYQQSLDQGLQFLIQYYNGEERAKGNILERFSAQQFPDLHSELNLSSLELGDSALYFCASSVGPAGELFFGEGSRLTVL.

The chain couples TRBV5-5 to TRBJ1-6, with a weak D call TRBD1 (5 bases). V gave up 2 bases and J gave up 9 bases, with 12 bases separating them. CDR3 size: 14 residues. Germline assignment: CDR1 SGHKS and CDR2 YYEKEE (reference sequence). In nucleotides, the CDR3 is TGTGCCAGCAGCTTATTAGGGGTTGGTTCACCCCTCCACTTT. This gives the protein CASSLLGVGSPLHF.

This clonotype was seen a few times. The rearrangement joins TRBV2 to TRBJ1-1, with D perhaps matching TRBD1 (5 bases). V lost 5 bases and J lost 6, with 10 bases in between. CDR3 size: 12 residues. Germline V gene data show CDR1 as SNHLY and CDR2 as FYNNEI. The CDR3 DNA reads TGTGCCAGCAGTATAGAGACAGCTGAAGCTTTCTTT. Protein product: CASSIETAEAFF.

The V and J genes are TRBV7-9 and TRBJ1-2; D is ambiguous. The length of the CDR3 is 12 residues. The germline V and J ends were trimmed by 4 bases and 5 bases, with 8 bases remaining between them. CDR1 SEHNR and CDR2 FQNEAQ come from the germline V gene (reference sequence). The CDR3 is CASSWGEYGYTF. In nucleotides, the CDR3 is TGTGCCAGCAGCTGGGGAGAGTATGGCTACACCTTC.

This clonotype was counted at least ten times. The rearrangement uses TRBV9 and TRBJ1-2; D is perhaps TRBD1 (5 bases). CDR3 length equals 13 residues. Deletions cut 0 bases from V and 4 bases from J, with 7 bases between. Per the germline V gene, CDR1 is SGDLS and CDR2 is YYNGEE. The CDR3 loop reads CASSVVDSYGYTF. In nucleotides, the CDR3 is TGTGCCAGCAGCGTAGTTGACAGCTATGGCTACACCTTC.